This T cell receptor (beta chain) was profiled in a study of cytomegalovirus exposure and HLA in healthy donors. At the level of the study: From HLA-typed donors, an early data release held about 92 million unique TCRs. The study's findings and limits: Sequencing likely caused a cluster of highly shared sequence variants. Rarity held for most TCR sequences, but there were some public TCRs that occurred in many donors. The HLA-A and HLA-B alleles of most subjects were reportedly predicted accurately from TCR beta sequences.

Of note for this clone: Its antigen is undetermined.

Amplification used 60 Vbeta primers and 13 Jbeta primers. Profiling relied on immunoSEQ multiplex PCR, and the TCRdb table lists in-frame clones only, not all of them. The sample records 85,000 to 130,000 clones, less than 85% being singletons. CDR1 and CDR2 from the germline V gene are ENHRY and SYGVKD. The J segment lost 1 base and the V segment lost 2 bases, leaving 2 bases of the junction unmatched. The CDR3 spans 15 residues. The chain uses TRBV10-3 and TRBJ1-1; 9 bases map to TRBD1. The sequence came from a woman between 18 and 29 years old in good health and CMV-seropositive. The sample was PBMCs. The CDR3 is CAISETGGKNTEAFF. CDR3 nucleotides: TGTGCCATCAGTGAGACAGGGGGCAAGAACACTGAAGCTTTCTTT.